This TCR beta chain was captured in a study of cytomegalovirus exposure and HLA in healthy donors. Study-wide points: A missense DCLRE1C variant was associated with V- and J-gene trimming of TCR beta chains in a later analysis, and an independent cohort replicated the association. Presence/absence analyses assumed roughly uniform sequencing depth across donors. Cytomegalovirus status was reportedly diagnosed by the classifier with high sensitivity and specificity. A later analysis revealed that TCR association rates differed between HLA loci, peaking at DRB1 and bottoming out at HLA-C.

The germline CDR1 and CDR2 sequences are SNHLY and FYNNEI. The CDR3 runs to 14 residues. Germline trimming cut 8 bases from V and 5 bases from J; bases unmatched to any gene: 10. A multiplex PCR was run with 60 Vbeta primers and 13 Jbeta primers. The method was immunoSEQ multiplex PCR; TCRdb's version includes in-frame clones alone and lacks a portion of them. In the table there are some 130,000 clones, approximately 9% of which are singletons. A note on this clone: Its specificity is unknown.

The chain recombines TRBV2 with TRBJ2-5; 8 bases agree with TRBD2. The sequenced sample was PBMCs. This TCR derives from a woman between 40 and 55 years old in good health and CMV-seropositive. CDR3 protein: CASWIGGAGETQYF. In DNA form, the CDR3 reads TGTGCCAGCTGGATCGGGGGGGCCGGCGAGACCCAGTACTTC. Drawing the rest from reference TRBV2 and TRBJ2-5, the complete variable domain is EPEVTQTPSHQVTQMGQEVILRCVPISNHLYFYWYRQILGQKVEFLVSFYNNEISEKSEIFDDQFSVERPDGSNFTLKIRSTKLEDSAMYFCASWIGGAGETQYFGPGTRLLVL.